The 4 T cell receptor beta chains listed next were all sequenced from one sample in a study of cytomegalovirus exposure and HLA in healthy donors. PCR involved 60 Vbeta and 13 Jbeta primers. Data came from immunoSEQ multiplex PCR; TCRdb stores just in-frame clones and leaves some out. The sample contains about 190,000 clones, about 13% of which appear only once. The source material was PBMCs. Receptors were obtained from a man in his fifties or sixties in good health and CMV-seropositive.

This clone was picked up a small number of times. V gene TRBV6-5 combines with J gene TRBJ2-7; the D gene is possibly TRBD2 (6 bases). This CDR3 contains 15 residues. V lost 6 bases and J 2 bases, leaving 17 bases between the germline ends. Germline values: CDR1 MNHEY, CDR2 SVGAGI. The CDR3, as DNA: TGTGCCAGCAGACCCGGGAGACAAAAAACCTACGAGCAGTACTTC. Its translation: CASRPGRQKTYEQYF.

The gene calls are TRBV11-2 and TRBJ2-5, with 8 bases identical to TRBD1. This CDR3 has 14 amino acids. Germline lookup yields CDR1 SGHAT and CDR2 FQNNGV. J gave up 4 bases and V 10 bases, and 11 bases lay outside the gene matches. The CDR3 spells CATRVQGAGETQYF. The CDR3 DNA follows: TGTGCCACCCGTGTGCAGGGGGCAGGAGAGACCCAGTACTTC.

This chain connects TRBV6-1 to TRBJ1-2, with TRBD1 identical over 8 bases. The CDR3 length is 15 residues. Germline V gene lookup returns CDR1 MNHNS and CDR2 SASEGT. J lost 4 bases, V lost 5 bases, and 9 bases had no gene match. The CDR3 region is CASSRGQGLGYGYTF. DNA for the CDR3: TGTGCCAGCAGTAGAGGACAGGGTCTCGGCTATGGCTACACCTTC.

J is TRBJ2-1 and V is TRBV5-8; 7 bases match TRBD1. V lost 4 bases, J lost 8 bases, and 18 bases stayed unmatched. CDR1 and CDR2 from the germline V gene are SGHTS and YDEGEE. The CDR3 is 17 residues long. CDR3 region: CASSPHTPDRSRYEQFF. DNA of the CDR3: TGTGCCAGCAGCCCACACACCCCGGACAGGTCGCGATATGAGCAGTTCTTC.